A single sample gave rise to the 13 T cell receptor beta chains below, sequenced in a study of blood T cell repertoires in COVID-19 (dated by TCRdb to the early 2020s). Library preparation employed the immunoSEQ multiplex PCR assay. The table was pulled from immuneACCESS by TCRdb, which kept in-frame rearrangements only. Such tables lose some clones; where checked, under half of the loss comes from unresolved V genes, and the rest has no known cause. In all, the sample holds more than 250,000 clones, and 83% of those were seen once. Of the sample, 1% to 1.5% is held by the ten largest clones. Sequencing input: peripheral blood. The source of these receptors is a woman between 50 and 59 years old with acute or convalescent COVID-19.

The genes are TRBV30 and TRBJ2-7, with 11 bases matching TRBD2. The V gene's germline CDR1 is GTSNPN and CDR2 SVGIG (reference sequence). The CDR3 extends over 15 amino acids. V shed 3 bases and J 2 bases; nucleotides not matched to a gene: 6. Here the CDR3 reads CAWSEAGLAAYEQYF. CDR3 bases: TGTGCCTGGAGCGAGGCGGGACTAGCGGCCTACGAGCAGTACTTC.

V is TRBV30 and J is TRBJ2-5, with D tentatively TRBD2 (6 bases). The CDR3 is 15 amino acids. V lost 0 bases and J lost 4, with 15 bases in between. Germline loops: CDR1 GTSNPN, CDR2 SVGIG (reference sequence). The CDR3 spells CAWSVNLWGGETQYF. In DNA, the CDR3 is TGTGCCTGGAGTGTAAACTTGTGGGGAGGAGAGACCCAGTACTTC. Variable domain in full (rest from reference TRBV30 and TRBJ2-5): SQTIHQWPATLVQPVGSPLSLECTVEGTSNPNLYWYRQAAGRGLQLLFYSVGIGQISSEVPQNLSASRPQDRQFILSSKKLLLSDSGFYLCAWSVNLWGGETQYFGPGTRLLVL.

On this clone: A junction boundary mismatches the germline segment, possibly from a read error. This rearrangement joins TRBV30 to TRBJ1-3; TRBD1 might be the D (5 bases). Germline assignment: CDR1 GTSNPN and CDR2 SVGIG (reference sequence). The CDR3 loop spans 14 amino acids. As DNA, the CDR3 is TGTGCCTCGAGTGCGAGGAGGGGAGAAAACACCATATATTTT. Protein sequence: CASSARRGENTIYF.

The chain recombines TRBV5-1 with TRBJ2-6, with a weak D call TRBD1 (6 bases). The CDR3 consists of 16 residues. Trimming took off 4 bases at V and 1 base at J, with 12 bases between the two ends. Germline-derived CDR1 and CDR2 are SGHRS and YFSETQ. CDR3 sequence reads: CASSPKTGSGANVLTF. DNA of the CDR3: TGCGCCAGCAGCCCAAAAACAGGGTCTGGGGCCAACGTCCTGACTTTC.

The CDR3 spells CASSVGRQGSYNSPLHF. CDR3 DNA: TGTGCCAGCAGCGTAGGGAGACAGGGATCCTATAATTCACCCCTCCACTTT. This chain links TRBV9 with TRBJ1-6, with 7 bases fitting TRBD1. The ends lost 0 bases at V and 1 base at J; junction bases unmatched: 4. The CDR3 is 17 amino acids. Germline-derived CDR1 and CDR2 are SGDLS and YYNGEE.

The rearrangement links TRBV30 to TRBJ2-3, with TRBD2 matching over 8 bases. The CDR3 consists of 16 residues. Germline lookup yields CDR1 GTSNPN and CDR2 SVGIG (reference sequence). V shed 0 bases and J 9 bases; nucleotides not matched to a gene: 14. The CDR3 protein is CAWSVPSGGRPTTQYF. The CDR3 coding sequence is TGTGCCTGGAGTGTACCCAGCGGGGGCCGCCCAACGACGCAGTATTTT.

V is TRBV2 and J is TRBJ1-2; 8 bases match TRBD1. The ends lost 8 bases at V and 7 bases at J; junction bases unmatched: 6. Germline CDR1 and CDR2: SNHLY and FYNNEI. This CDR3 region has 12 residues. CDR3 sequence: CASPGQGGGYTF. DNA for the CDR3: TGTGCCAGCCCAGGACAGGGCGGTGGCTACACCTTC.

The V and J genes are TRBV6-6 and TRBJ2-5; 7 positions match TRBD1. The CDR3 length is 13 residues. Germline CDR1 is MNHNY and CDR2 is SVGAGI (reference sequence). Trimming removed 7 bases from V and 2 bases from J; junction bases left unmatched: 4. The CDR3 spells CASMRGQQETQYF. The CDR3 region has the DNA TGTGCCAGCATGAGGGGACAGCAAGAGACCCAGTACTTC.

Turning to this clone: The same CDR3 can be traced to other DNA sequences in this sample. For the CDR3, the DNA is TGTGCCAGCAGCCAAGGGACTAGCGGAAGCTACGAGCAGTACTTC. It codes for CASSQGTSGSYEQYF. The chain has TRBV3-1 (or the pseudogene TRBV3-2) and TRBJ2-7; 10 positions match TRBD2. The V gene's germline CDR1 is LGHDT and CDR2 YNNKEL (reference sequence). This CDR3 spans 15 amino acids. The V gene end was trimmed by 1 base and the J gene end by 3 bases; junction bases not matched to a gene: 3.

The chain has TRBV6-6 and TRBJ2-3; 11 positions match TRBD2. This CDR3 is built from 22 residues. V shed 5 bases and J 3 bases; nucleotides not matched to a gene: 25. The germline CDR1 and CDR2 sequences are MNHNY and SVGAGI (reference sequence). The DNA of the CDR3 is TGTGCCAGCAGTCGAGAGGCTAGCGGGAGGATGGGTCCATTACGGGAAACAGATACGCAGTATTTT. The encoded protein is CASSREASGRMGPLRETDTQYF.

The genes are TRBV5-1 and TRBJ2-3, with D uncertain. Germline V gene sequence: CDR1 SGHRS, CDR2 YFSETQ. This CDR3 is 12 amino acids long. The V end was cut by 4 bases, the J end by 4 bases, with 7 bases between. The CDR3 sequence is CASSGEADTQYF. The CDR3 nucleotides read TGCGCCAGCAGCGGCGAGGCAGATACGCAGTATTTT.

The CDR3, as DNA: TGTGCCACCCGGGGGGATCGTCATTCACCCCTCCACTTT. This encodes CATRGDRHSPLHF. The chain has TRBV14 and TRBJ1-6, with a possible D match to TRBD1 (5 bases). The CDR3 totals 13 residues. Germline-derived CDR1 and CDR2 are SGHDN and FVKESK. V was trimmed by 10 bases and J by 8 bases, leaving 15 bases between them.

This chain joins TRBV3-1 (or the pseudogene TRBV3-2) and TRBJ1-5; TRBD1 is a possible D gene (6 bases). The V gene's germline CDR1 is LGHDT and CDR2 YNNKEL (reference sequence). This CDR3 comprises 16 residues. With 0 bases removed from V and 3 bases from J, the gap between germline ends came to 12 bases. The chain's CDR3 is CASSQDPGGNNQPQHF. The CDR3 DNA reads as TGTGCCAGCAGCCAAGACCCGGGGGGCAACAATCAGCCCCAGCATTTT.